What follows are 24 T cell receptor beta chains derived from one specimen sequenced in a study of cytomegalovirus exposure and HLA in healthy donors. PCR was performed using 60 Vbeta and 13 Jbeta primers. Clones were sequenced by immunoSEQ multiplex PCR, and TCRdb holds only the in-frame ones, with some missing. This table holds 100,000 to 150,000 clones, roughly 80% found once. The specimen sequenced was PBMCs. Receptor source: a female donor in good health and CMV-seronegative.

The rearrangement links TRBV7-9 to TRBJ1-2, with D uncertain. The CDR3 contains 15 residues. V gave up 4 bases and J gave up 3 bases, with 15 bases separating them. Germline CDR1 is SEHNR and CDR2 is FQNEAQ (reference sequence). The CDR3 bases are TGTGCCAGCAGCTCCCATCAGGCGCGGGACTATGGCTACACCTTC. Its translation: CASSSHQARDYGYTF.

This sequence joins TRBV5-1 and TRBJ2-7; 10 nucleotides line up with TRBD2. The CDR3 is 15 residues long. Trimming removed 7 bases from V and 6 bases from J; junction bases left unmatched: 13. The germline V gene has CDR1 SGHRS and CDR2 YFSETQ. In DNA, the CDR3 is TGCGCCAGCCGAGCGGCAGCGGGAGGGCCGGGCGAGCAGTACTTC. Translation gives CASRAAAGGPGEQYF.

The rearrangement joins TRBV14 to TRBJ2-5; the D gene is possibly TRBD2 (5 bases). The germline gives CDR1 SGHDN, CDR2 FVKESK. Deletions cut 1 base from V and 5 bases from J, with 14 bases between. The CDR3 consists of 15 residues. In DNA form, the CDR3 reads TGTGCCAGCAGCCAAGTCCCGGGAATGACGGAGACCCAGTACTTC. It encodes CASSQVPGMTETQYF. Together with reference TRBV14 and TRBJ2-5, the CDR3 gives the full variable domain: EAGVTQFPSHSVIEKGQTVTLRCDPISGHDNLYWYRRVMGKEIKFLLHFVKESKQDESGMPNNRFLAERTGGTYSTLKVQPAELEDSGVYFCASSQVPGMTETQYFGPGTRLLVL.

The CDR3 DNA reads TGCGCCAGCAGCTTGGGGAGGGATACGCAGTATTTT. Its protein product is CASSLGRDTQYF. The chain employs TRBV5-1 and TRBJ2-3; maybe TRBD2 (5 bases). V lost 0 bases to trimming and J lost 6 bases, with 5 bases between them. CDR3 length: 12 amino acids. Germline V gene data show CDR1 as SGHRS and CDR2 as YFSETQ.

This chain uses TRBV7-9 with TRBJ2-7, with 12 bases aligning to TRBD1. The length of the CDR3 is 15 residues. The V gene end was trimmed by 5 bases and the J gene end by 6 bases; junction bases not matched to a gene: 8. Per the germline V gene, CDR1 is SEHNR and CDR2 is FQNEAQ (reference sequence). In DNA form, the CDR3 reads TGTGCCAGCAGCCCAGCCGGGACAGGGGGCTCCGAGCAGTACTTC. Translating it yields CASSPAGTGGSEQYF.

The chain links TRBV18 to TRBJ2-3, with a possible D match to TRBD1 (6 bases). The CDR3 spans 14 residues. The V end was cut by 2 bases, the J end by 5 bases, with 11 bases between. Germline CDR1 KGHSH, CDR2 LQKENI. The CDR3, as DNA: TGTGCCAGCTCACCAAGACAGGCAGAAGATACGCAGTATTTT. Encoded protein: CASSPRQAEDTQYF.

Concerning this clone itself: The sample carries other DNA sequences with the same CDR3. This chain connects TRBV10-1 to TRBJ2-7; TRBD1 aligns across 7 bases. Germline V gene lookup returns CDR1 WNHNN and CDR2 SYGVQD (reference sequence). Unmatched junction bases numbered 2, after V lost 5 bases and J lost 1 base. The CDR3 is made up of 13 amino acids. The CDR3 nucleotides are TGCGCCAGCAGTCAGGGGGTTTCCTACGAGCAGTACTTC. Its translation: CASSQGVSYEQYF.

The chain employs TRBV15 and TRBJ2-5; the D gene is possibly TRBD1 (5 bases). The CDR3 loop spans 15 amino acids. Trimming took off 0 bases at V and 11 bases at J, with 19 bases between the two ends. Per germline, CDR1 LNHNV and CDR2 YYDKDF (reference sequence). The CDR3 DNA reads as TGTGCCACCAGCAGAGATGCAGGGAATACTGCGGAACAGTACTTC. Residues: CATSRDAGNTAEQYF. The full variable domain, in which reference TRBV15 and TRBJ2-5 provide the parts outside the CDR3, is DAMVIQNPRYQVTQFGKPVTLSCSQTLNHNVMYWYQQKSSQAPKLLFHYYDKDFNNEADTPDNFQSRRPNTSFCFLDIRSPGLGDTAMYLCATSRDAGNTAEQYFGPGTRLLVL.

V gene TRBV2 combines with J gene TRBJ2-5; 10 bases map to TRBD1. Trimming removed 4 bases from V and 4 bases from J; junction bases left unmatched: 9. The CDR3 length is 16 residues. Germline CDR1 SNHLY, CDR2 FYNNEI. The CDR3 DNA reads as TGTGCCAGCAGTGTAGGGACAGGGGCCAAAGTAGAGACCCAGTACTTC. As protein: CASSVGTGAKVETQYF.

The genes are TRBV5-4 and TRBJ1-1; D possibly corresponds to TRBD1 (5 bases). Germline V lookup: CDR1 SGHNT, CDR2 YYREEE (reference sequence). There are 15 residues in the CDR3. The V end was cut by 0 bases, the J end by 6 bases, with 15 bases between. In nucleotides, the CDR3 is TGTGCCAGCAGCTTGGGTTCCGCAGGGCGGCCTGAAGCTTTCTTT. This encodes CASSLGSAGRPEAFF.

The CDR3 DNA reads TGTTCCTGCGGCTCGGGGGGTATTCAGTACTTC. This gives the protein CSCGSGGIQYF. The chain is built from TRBV7-9 and TRBJ2-4; 7 nucleotides align to TRBD2. CDR3 length equals 11 residues. Germline V gene data show CDR1 as SEHNR and CDR2 as FQNEAQ (reference sequence).

The rearrangement joins TRBV19 to TRBJ1-1; perhaps TRBD1 as D (6 bases). Germline assignment: CDR1 LNHDA and CDR2 SQIVND (reference sequence). The CDR3 has 16 amino acids. Trimming cost V 6 bases and J 2 bases, with 19 bases left between them. This CDR3 reads CASSPRQAYLNTEAFF. The DNA of the CDR3 is TGTGCCAGTAGCCCACGACAGGCATATCTTAACACTGAAGCTTTCTTT.

The chain links TRBV19 to TRBJ1-5; D gene ambiguous. The V gene lost 4 bases and the J gene lost 3 bases, with 16 bases spanning the gap. This CDR3 is built from 16 residues. Germline CDR1 LNHDA, CDR2 SQIVND (reference sequence). CDR3 nucleotides: TGTGCCAGTAGTAGGGTCCGGCAGGCCAACAATCAGCCCCAGCATTTT. The encoded protein is CASSRVRQANNQPQHF. Complete variable domain (other parts from reference TRBV19 and TRBJ1-5): DGGITQSPKYLFRKEGQNVTLSCEQNLNHDAMYWYRQDPGQGLRLIYYSQIVNDFQKGDIAEGYSVSREKKESFPLTVTSAQKNPTAFYLCASSRVRQANNQPQHFGDGTRLSIL.

This clone showed up just a few times. V usage is TRBV18 and J usage is TRBJ2-2, with TRBD2 matching 10 bases. Losses at the gene ends were 8 bases for V and 3 bases for J; bases not matched to a gene: 9. There are 16 residues in the CDR3. Germline loops: CDR1 KGHSH, CDR2 LQKENI. DNA of the CDR3: TGTGCCAGCCTCCCAGCGGGAGGGAAGGACACCGGGGAGCTGTTTTTT. It specifies CASLPAGGKDTGELFF.

The chain joins TRBV5-1 to TRBJ2-7; no clear D gene. This CDR3 comprises 13 residues. Germline loops: CDR1 SGHRS, CDR2 YFSETQ. V was trimmed by 4 bases and J by 2 bases, leaving 10 bases between them. The CDR3 region has the DNA TGCGCCAGCAGCCCCTCGCGGACCTACGAGCAGTACTTC. It yields the protein CASSPSRTYEQYF.

The chain is built from TRBV7-9 and TRBJ2-1; D remains unclear. This CDR3 has 12 amino acids. The V and J ends lost 5 bases and 8 bases respectively, with 10 bases between them. The V gene's germline CDR1 is SEHNR and CDR2 FQNEAQ (reference sequence). The CDR3 sequence is CASSQQVDEQFF. For the CDR3, the DNA is TGTGCCAGCAGCCAACAAGTCGATGAGCAGTTCTTC.

This chain connects TRBV5-6 to TRBJ2-5, with a tentative D call TRBD1 (6 bases). Germline V gene lookup returns CDR1 SGHDT and CDR2 YYEEEE. The CDR3 spans 13 residues. V shed 4 bases and J shed 7 bases, with 14 bases lying between them. This chain's CDR3 is CASSADRSVTQYF. The CDR3 bases are TGTGCCAGCAGCGCAGACAGGAGTGTGACCCAGTACTTC.

This chain connects TRBV4-1 to TRBJ2-2; 9 positions match TRBD2. CDR1 and CDR2 from the germline V gene are MGHRA and YSYEKL. The length of the CDR3 is 15 residues. Trimming took 6 bases from V and 7 from J; bases not matched to a gene: 9. CDR3 loop: CASSMAGGPVGELFF. CDR3 nucleotide sequence: TGCGCCAGCAGTATGGCGGGGGGGCCGGTCGGGGAGCTGTTTTTT.

The rearrangement uses TRBV28 and TRBJ2-3; 9 positions match TRBD1. The CDR3 has 14 amino acids. CDR1 MDHEN and CDR2 SYDVKM come from the germline V gene. The V gene end was trimmed by 7 bases and the J gene end by 2 bases; junction bases not matched to a gene: 4. In DNA form, the CDR3 reads TGTGCCAGCAAGACAGGGGGGCTCACAGATACGCAGTATTTT. Its translation: CASKTGGLTDTQYF.

This chain uses TRBV2 with TRBJ2-7; no reliable D call. The CDR3 covers 12 residues. The V end was cut by 5 bases, the J end by 4 bases, with 9 bases between. In germline, CDR1 is SNHLY, CDR2 FYNNEI. CDR3 in DNA: TGTGCCAGCAGTAACAGCTTATACGAGCAGTACTTC. Protein: CASSNSLYEQYF.

V gene TRBV4-1 combines with J gene TRBJ2-7, with D perhaps matching TRBD2 (6 bases). This CDR3 is built from 16 residues. V was pared by 4 bases and J by 3 bases, with 19 bases between. Germline-derived CDR1 and CDR2 are MGHRA and YSYEKL. CDR3 DNA sequence: TGCGCCAGCAGCCCCCCCCGTTCCGGGGGATTCTACGAGCAGTACTTC. Residues: CASSPPRSGGFYEQYF.

The CDR3 is CATREVLREAFF. As DNA, the CDR3 is TGTGCCACCCGGGAGGTTTTAAGAGAAGCTTTCTTT. The chain links TRBV28 to TRBJ1-1; D remains unclear. Germline CDR1 and CDR2: MDHEN and SYDVKM. Trimming left V 10 bases short and J 8 bases short, with 17 bases between. The CDR3 length is 12 residues. Full variable domain (remainder filled in from reference TRBV28 and TRBJ1-1): DVKVTQSSRYLVKRTGEKVFLECVQDMDHENMFWYRQDPGLGLRLIYFSYDVKMKEKGDIPEGYSVSREKKERFSLILESASTNQTSMYLCATREVLREAFFGQGTRLTVV.

In its sample, this clone was seen once. This sequence joins TRBV30 and TRBJ1-6; tentatively, D is TRBD1 (6 bases). CDR1 GTSNPN and CDR2 SVGIG come from the germline V gene (reference sequence). Between the trimmed V and J ends, which lost 0 bases and 5 bases, there was a span of 8 bases. CDR3 size: 14 residues. DNA for the CDR3: TGTGCCTGGAGTGTTGGACAGAATAATTCACCCCTCCACTTT. Residues: CAWSVGQNNSPLHF.

The chain is built from TRBV5-1 and TRBJ2-2; D unclear. Germline V gives CDR1 SGHRS, CDR2 YFSETQ. The length of the CDR3 is 15 residues. V shed 4 bases and J shed 4 bases, with 14 bases lying between them. The CDR3 reads CASSLEVASTGELFF. CDR3 nucleotide sequence: TGCGCCAGCAGCCTCGAGGTGGCCTCCACCGGGGAGCTGTTTTTT.